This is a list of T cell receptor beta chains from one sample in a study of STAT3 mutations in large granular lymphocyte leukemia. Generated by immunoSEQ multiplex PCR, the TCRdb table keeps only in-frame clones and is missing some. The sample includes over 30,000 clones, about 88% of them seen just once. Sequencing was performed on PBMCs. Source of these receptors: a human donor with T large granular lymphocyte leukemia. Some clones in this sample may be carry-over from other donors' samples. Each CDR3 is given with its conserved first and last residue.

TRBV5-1 CASSSSPGGANVLTF
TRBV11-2 CASSNGGAEAFF
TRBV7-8 CASSQTGTDRNTIYF
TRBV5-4 CASSLEMGQGFAGNTIYF
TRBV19 CASSIVQDPTYEQYF
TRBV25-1 CASSESGGSYNEQFF
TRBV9 CASSVRGGYNSPLHF
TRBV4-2 CASSQGDSSTDTQYF
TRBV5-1 CASSPIRTGDAGELFF
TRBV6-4 CASSAWGGNEQFF
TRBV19 CASSIAADTQYF
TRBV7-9 CASSLGQPNTGELFF
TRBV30 CAWSSGTVTDTQYF
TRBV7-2 CASSRWGGPTYNEQFF
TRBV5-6 CASSVPGLASDTQYF
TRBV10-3 CAISESGGQTDTQYF
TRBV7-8 CASSSYRDRGFEQYF
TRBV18 CASSPQNRPAEAFF
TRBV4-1 CASRPISGQGAGGYTF
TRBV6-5 CASSYSSTGNQPQHF
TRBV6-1 CASRAVNTEAFF
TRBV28 CATQDSDSNQPQHF
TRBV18 CASSEGQETQYF
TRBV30 CASLGTGGIEQFF
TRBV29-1 CSVAAGGGSNQPQHF
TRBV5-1 CASSFTDRRAGELFF
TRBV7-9 CASSAVFGVGELFF
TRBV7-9 CASSLKSSGNTIYF
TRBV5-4 CASSLNRGKYEQFF
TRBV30 CAWSVRGTGNEKLFF
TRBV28 CASGAGTSTDTQYF
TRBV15 CATSRDRAETYTF
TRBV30 CAWSVGGDQPQHF
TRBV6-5 CASSSTGMPNQPQHF
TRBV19 CASTIGGGDGYGYTF
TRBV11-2 CASSTVTGGGTPLHF
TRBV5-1 CASSIQPLNTEAFF
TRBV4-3 CASSLHRDRDGNEQYF
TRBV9 CASSVRDRDTGELFF
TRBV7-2 CASSLVPGTETQYF
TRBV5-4 CASTIGGATYNEQFF